This TCR beta chain was sequenced in a study of CD8 T cells in Susac syndrome. About 0.45 to 1 ug RNA was reverse transcribed with random hexamers. MiXCR, applied by TCRdb to the immunoSEQ multiplex PCR reads, yields one record per CDR3 protein. The sample shows under 350,000 distinct CDR3 sequences, around 90% of them seen only once. The receptor was isolated from a human donor with multiple sclerosis. Source material: CD4+ T cells from PBMCs.

CDR3 protein: CASSLPTVEQFF. The CDR3, as DNA: TGCGCCAGCAGCTTACCTACGGTAGAGCAGTTCTTC. V usage is TRBV5-1 and J usage is TRBJ2-1, with D hard to call. The V end lost 2 bases, the J end lost 10 bases, and 10 bases lay between the germline ends. The CDR3 is 12 residues long. CDR1 is SGHRS, CDR2 YFSETQ, per germline.